Included here is one T cell receptor (beta chain) sequence, with context. The V end lost 1 base, the J end lost 2 bases, and 9 bases lay between the germline ends. Germline V gene lookup returns CDR1 SGHTA and CDR2 FQGNSA. This CDR3 has 15 amino acids. The data belong to a study of blood T cell repertoires in COVID-19. Study-level background: COVID-19 samples from acute and convalescent phases originated in the United States, Italy and Spain.

TCRdb's copy holds only in-frame clones and misses some; the assay was immunoSEQ multiplex PCR. The repertoire holds around 150,000 clones, with approximately 88% as singletons. Two negative PCRs, clearance, or symptom resolution had been documented for recovered Cohort 3 donors. This clonotype was sampled from a woman aged 50 to 60 who had recovered from COVID-19. The chain carries TRBV7-2 and TRBJ1-5; D gene uncertain. The sample consisted of PBMCs or T cells enriched from blood (not recorded which). The CDR3 sequence: CASSLEALGNQPQHF. For the CDR3, the DNA is TGTGCCAGCAGCTTAGAAGCGCTGGGCAATCAGCCCCAGCATTTT.